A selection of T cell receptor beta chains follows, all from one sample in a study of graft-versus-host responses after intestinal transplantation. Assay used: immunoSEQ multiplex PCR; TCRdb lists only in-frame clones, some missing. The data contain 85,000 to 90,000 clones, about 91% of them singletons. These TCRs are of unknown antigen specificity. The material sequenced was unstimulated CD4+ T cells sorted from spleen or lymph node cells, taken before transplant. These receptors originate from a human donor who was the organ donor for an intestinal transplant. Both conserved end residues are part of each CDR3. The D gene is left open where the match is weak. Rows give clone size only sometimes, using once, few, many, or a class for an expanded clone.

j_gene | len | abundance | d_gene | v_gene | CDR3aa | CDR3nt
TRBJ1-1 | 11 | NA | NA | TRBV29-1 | CSGNMNTEAFF | TGCAGCGGAAACATGAACACTGAAGCTTTCTTT
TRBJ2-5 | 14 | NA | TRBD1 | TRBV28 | CASGTVSLQETQYF | TGTGCCAGCGGGACAGTCTCATTACAAGAGACCCAGTACTTC
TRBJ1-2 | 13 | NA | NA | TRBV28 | CASTPDSSGPSTF | TGTGCCAGCACCCCGGACAGTTCGGGGCCCTCAACCTTC
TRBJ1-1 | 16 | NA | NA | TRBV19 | CASSKQQQGPRTEAFF | TGTGCCAGTAGTAAACAGCAACAGGGCCCGCGCACTGAAGCTTTCTTT
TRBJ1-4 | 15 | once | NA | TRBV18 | CASSPIYSNNEKLFF | TGTGCCAGCTCACCAATCTACAGTAATAATGAAAAACTGTTTTTT
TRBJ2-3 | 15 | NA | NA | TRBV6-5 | CASSMRAISTDTQYF | TGTGCCAGCAGTATGAGGGCAATTAGCACGGATACGCAGTATTTT
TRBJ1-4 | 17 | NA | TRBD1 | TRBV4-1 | CASSQSPGTGYNEKLFF | TGCGCCAGCAGCCAAAGTCCCGGGACAGGATATAATGAAAAACTGTTTTTT
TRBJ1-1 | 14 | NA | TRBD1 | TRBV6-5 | CASKALKGASEAFF | TGTGCCAGCAAAGCCCTGAAGGGGGCTTCTGAAGCTTTCTTT
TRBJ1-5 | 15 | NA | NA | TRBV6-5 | CASSYSRYSNQPQHF | TGTGCCAGCAGTTACTCGAGATATAGCAATCAGCCCCAGCATTTT
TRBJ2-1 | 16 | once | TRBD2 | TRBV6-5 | CASSYAGVSSYNEQFF | TGTGCCAGCAGTTACGCGGGAGTCAGCTCCTACAATGAGCAGTTCTTC
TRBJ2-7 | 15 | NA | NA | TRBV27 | CASSLLRGSSYEQYF | TGTGCCAGCAGTTTACTTAGGGGTAGCTCCTACGAGCAGTACTTC
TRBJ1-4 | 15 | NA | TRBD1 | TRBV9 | CASSVGTGGDEKLFF | TGTGCCAGCAGCGTGGGGACAGGGGGTGATGAAAAACTGTTTTTT
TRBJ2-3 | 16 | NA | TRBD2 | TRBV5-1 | CASSLGLAGGIDTQYF | TGCGCCAGCAGCTTGGGACTAGCGGGGGGGATAGATACGCAGTATTTT
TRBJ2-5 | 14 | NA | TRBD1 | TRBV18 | CASSGQGAGETQYF | TGTGCCAGCTCCGGACAGGGGGCCGGGGAGACCCAGTACTTC
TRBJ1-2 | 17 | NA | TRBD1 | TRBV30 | CAWTAGQGAPANYGYTF | TGTGCCTGGACAGCGGGACAGGGGGCACCAGCTAACTATGGCTACACCTTC
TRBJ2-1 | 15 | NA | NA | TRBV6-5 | CASSSRGLGYNEQFF | TGTGCCAGCAGCTCTCGGGGACTGGGGTACAATGAGCAGTTCTTC
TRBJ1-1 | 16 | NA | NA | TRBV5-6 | CASSSRTVLMNTEAFF | TGTGCCAGCAGCAGCAGGACAGTCCTTATGAACACTGAAGCTTTCTTT
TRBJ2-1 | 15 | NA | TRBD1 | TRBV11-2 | CASSLRDRAYNEQFF | TGTGCCAGCAGCCTCCGGGACAGAGCTTACAATGAGCAGTTCTTC
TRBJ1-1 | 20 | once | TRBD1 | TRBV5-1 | CASSLDLGGTGPLKSTEAFF | TGCGCCAGCAGCTTGGATTTAGGGGGGACAGGTCCTCTTAAGAGCACTGAAGCTTTCTTT
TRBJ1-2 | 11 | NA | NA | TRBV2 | CAIHTVYGYTF | TGTGCCATTCATACGGTCTATGGCTACACCTTC
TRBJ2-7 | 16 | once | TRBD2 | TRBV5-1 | CASSLSIPSGLDEQYF | TGCGCCAGCAGCTTGAGTATCCCTAGCGGACTGGACGAGCAGTACTTC
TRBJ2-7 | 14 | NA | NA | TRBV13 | CASSLLGRVHEQYF | TGTGCCAGCAGCTTATTAGGCAGGGTCCACGAGCAGTACTTC
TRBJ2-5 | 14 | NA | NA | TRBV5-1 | CASSLVGGQETQYF | TGCGCCAGCAGCTTGGTGGGAGGACAAGAGACCCAGTACTTC
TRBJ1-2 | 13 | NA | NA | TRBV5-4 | CASSVDSNYGYTF | TGTGCCAGCAGCGTGGACAGTAACTATGGCTACACCTTC
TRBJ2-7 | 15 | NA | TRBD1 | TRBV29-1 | CSVSRRGQGFDEQYF | TGCAGCGTTTCGCGAAGGGGACAGGGGTTTGACGAGCAGTACTTC
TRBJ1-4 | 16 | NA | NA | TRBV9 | CASSDRFWGQGEKLFF | TGTGCCAGCAGCGACCGTTTTTGGGGGCAGGGTGAAAAACTGTTTTTT
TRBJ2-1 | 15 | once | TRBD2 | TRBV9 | CASSVRLAGYNEQFF | TGTGCCAGCAGCGTTAGGCTAGCGGGGTACAATGAGCAGTTCTTC
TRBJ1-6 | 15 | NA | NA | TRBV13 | CASSLTGRKNSPLHF | TGTGCCAGCAGCTTAACGGGGAGGAAGAATTCACCCCTCCACTTT
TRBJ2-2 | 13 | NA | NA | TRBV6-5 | CASRWSNTGELFF | TGTGCCAGCAGGTGGAGTAACACCGGGGAGCTGTTTTTT
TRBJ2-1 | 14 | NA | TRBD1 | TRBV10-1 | CASSAGTVWNEQFF | TGCGCCAGCAGTGCCGGGACAGTGTGGAATGAGCAGTTCTTC
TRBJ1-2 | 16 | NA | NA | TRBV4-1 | CASSQPGMGALYGYTF | TGCGCCAGCAGCCAGCCCGGCATGGGGGCCCTCTATGGCTACACCTTC
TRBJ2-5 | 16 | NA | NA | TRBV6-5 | CASSYSGGTNQETQYF | TGTGCCAGCAGTTACTCGGGGGGGACAAACCAAGAGACCCAGTACTTC
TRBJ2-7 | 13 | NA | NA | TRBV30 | CAWNIQGSYEQYF | TGTGCCTGGAACATACAGGGTTCCTACGAGCAGTACTTC
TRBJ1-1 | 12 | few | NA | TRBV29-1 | CSVVAGNTEAFF | TGCAGCGTTGTGGCAGGGAACACTGAAGCTTTCTTT
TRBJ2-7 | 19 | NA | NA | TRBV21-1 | CASSIRTDASAGGPNEQYF | TGTGCCAGCAGCATACGGACAGATGCCTCAGCGGGGGGGCCCAACGAGCAGTACTTC
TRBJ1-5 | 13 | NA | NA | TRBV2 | CASRRGTNQPQHF | TGTGCCAGTCGTAGGGGTACCAATCAGCCCCAGCATTTT
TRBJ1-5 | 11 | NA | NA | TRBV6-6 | CASSPGQPQHF | TGTGCCAGCAGTCCGGGTCAGCCCCAGCATTTT
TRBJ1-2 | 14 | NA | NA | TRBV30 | CAWSLKGGGLGYTF | TGTGCCTGGAGCCTTAAGGGCGGGGGTCTTGGCTACACCTTC
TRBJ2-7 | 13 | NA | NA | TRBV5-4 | CASSFFLSYEQYF | TGTGCCAGCAGCTTTTTTCTAAGCTACGAGCAGTACTTC
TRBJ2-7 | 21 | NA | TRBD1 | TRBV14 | CASSQNVPGQGRPRGLYEQYF | TGTGCCAGCAGCCAAAACGTACCGGGACAGGGGAGACCGAGGGGACTTTACGAGCAGTACTTC
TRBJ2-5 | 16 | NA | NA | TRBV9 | CASSVGDRRNQETQYF | TGTGCCAGCAGCGTAGGTGACAGGCGAAACCAAGAGACCCAGTACTTC
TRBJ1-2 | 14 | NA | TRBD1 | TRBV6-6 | CASSYSQGADGYTF | TGTGCCAGCAGTTACTCGCAGGGGGCGGATGGCTACACCTTC
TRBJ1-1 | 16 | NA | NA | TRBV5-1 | CASRNGPQLGQSEAFF | TGCGCCAGCAGAAATGGCCCACAACTAGGACAGAGTGAAGCTTTCTTT
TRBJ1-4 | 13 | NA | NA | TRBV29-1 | CSVAQGLNEKLFF | TGCAGCGTAGCACAGGGACTAAATGAAAAACTGTTTTTT
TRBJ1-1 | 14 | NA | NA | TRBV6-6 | CASSYSGRNTEAFF | TGTGCCAGCAGTTACTCGGGCAGGAACACTGAAGCTTTCTTT
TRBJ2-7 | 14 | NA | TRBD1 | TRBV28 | CASNLRDRLGEQYF | TGTGCCAGCAATCTACGGGACAGGCTTGGAGAGCAGTACTTC
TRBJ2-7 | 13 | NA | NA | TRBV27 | CASSRSPGSEQYF | TGTGCCAGCAGTCGGTCCCCCGGGAGCGAGCAGTACTTC
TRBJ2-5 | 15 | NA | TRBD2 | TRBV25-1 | CASSEYAGTTETQYF | TGTGCCAGCAGTGAATACGCCGGGACTACCGAGACCCAGTACTTC
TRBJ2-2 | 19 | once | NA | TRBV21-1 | CASSKEAPGEDFNTGELFF | TGTGCCAGCAGCAAAGAAGCACCAGGCGAAGATTTCAACACCGGGGAGCTGTTTTTT
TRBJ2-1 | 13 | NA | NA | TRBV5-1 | CASSLGTSAEQFF | TGCGCCAGCAGCCTCGGGACTTCGGCTGAGCAGTTCTTC
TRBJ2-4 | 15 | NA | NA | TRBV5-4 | CASSSPTGSKNIQYF | TGTGCCAGCAGCTCGCCAACAGGGTCCAAAAACATTCAGTACTTC
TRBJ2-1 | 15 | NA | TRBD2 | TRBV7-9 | CASSGLAGSYNEQFF | TGTGCCAGCAGCGGACTAGCGGGCTCCTACAATGAGCAGTTCTTC
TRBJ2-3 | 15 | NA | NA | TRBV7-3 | CASSLTPSTTDTQYF | TGTGCCAGCAGCTTAACGCCTAGCACCACAGATACGCAGTATTTT
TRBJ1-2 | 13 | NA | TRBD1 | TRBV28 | CASSEGGAEGYTF | TGTGCCAGCAGTGAAGGGGGCGCAGAGGGCTACACCTTC
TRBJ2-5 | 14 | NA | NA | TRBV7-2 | CASSLAGSWETQYF | TGTGCCAGCAGCTTAGCGGGCTCCTGGGAGACCCAGTACTTC
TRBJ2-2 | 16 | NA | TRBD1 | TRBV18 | CASSPFGQGNTGELFF | TGTGCCAGCTCACCTTTCGGACAGGGGAACACCGGGGAGCTGTTTTTT
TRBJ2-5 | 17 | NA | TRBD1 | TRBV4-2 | CASSQGSPGGASETQYF | TGTGCCAGCAGCCAAGGTTCCCCAGGGGGCGCATCCGAGACCCAGTACTTC
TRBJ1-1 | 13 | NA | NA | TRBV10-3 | CAISDGTHTEAFF | TGTGCCATCAGTGATGGGACTCACACTGAAGCTTTCTTT
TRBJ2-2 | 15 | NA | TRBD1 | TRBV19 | CASSVDRVNTGELFF | TGTGCCAGTAGTGTCGACAGGGTGAACACCGGGGAGCTGTTTTTT